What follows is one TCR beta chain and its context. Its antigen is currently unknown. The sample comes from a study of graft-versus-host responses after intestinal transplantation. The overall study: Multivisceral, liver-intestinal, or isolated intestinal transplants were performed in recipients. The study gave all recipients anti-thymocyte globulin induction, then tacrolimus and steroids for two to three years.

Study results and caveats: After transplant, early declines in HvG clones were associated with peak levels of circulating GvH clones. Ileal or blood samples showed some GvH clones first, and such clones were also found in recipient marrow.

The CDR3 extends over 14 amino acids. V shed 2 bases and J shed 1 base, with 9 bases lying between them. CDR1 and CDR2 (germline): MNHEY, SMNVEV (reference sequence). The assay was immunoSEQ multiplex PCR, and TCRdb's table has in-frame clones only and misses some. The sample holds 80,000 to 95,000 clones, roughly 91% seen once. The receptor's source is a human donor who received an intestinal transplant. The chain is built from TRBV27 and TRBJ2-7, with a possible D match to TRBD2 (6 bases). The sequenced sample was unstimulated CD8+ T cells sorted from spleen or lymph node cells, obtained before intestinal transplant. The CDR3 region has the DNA TGTGCCAGCAGTTTAGGCCTAGCGTCCTACGAGCAGTACTTC. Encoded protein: CASSLGLASYEQYF.